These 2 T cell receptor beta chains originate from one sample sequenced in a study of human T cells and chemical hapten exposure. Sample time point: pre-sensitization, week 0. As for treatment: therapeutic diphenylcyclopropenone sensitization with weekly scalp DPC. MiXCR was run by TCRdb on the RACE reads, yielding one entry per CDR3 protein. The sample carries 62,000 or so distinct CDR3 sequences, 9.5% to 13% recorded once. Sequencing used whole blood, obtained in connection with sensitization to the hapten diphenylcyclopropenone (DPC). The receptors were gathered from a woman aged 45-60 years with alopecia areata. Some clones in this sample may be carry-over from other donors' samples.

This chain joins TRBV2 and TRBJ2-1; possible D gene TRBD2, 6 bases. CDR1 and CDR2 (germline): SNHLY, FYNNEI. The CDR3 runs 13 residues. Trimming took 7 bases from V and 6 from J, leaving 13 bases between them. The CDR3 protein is CASNKKRANEQFF. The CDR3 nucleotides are TGTGCCAGCAATAAGAAGCGGGCCAATGAGCAGTTCTTC.

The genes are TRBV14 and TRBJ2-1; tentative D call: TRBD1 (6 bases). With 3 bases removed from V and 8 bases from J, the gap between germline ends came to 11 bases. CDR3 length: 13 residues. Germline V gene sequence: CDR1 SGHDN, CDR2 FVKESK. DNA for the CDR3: TGTGCCAGCAGCCAGAAACAGGGCTATGAGCAGTTCTTC. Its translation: CASSQKQGYEQFF. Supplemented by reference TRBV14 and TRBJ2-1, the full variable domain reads EAGVTQFPSHSVIEKGQTVTLRCDPISGHDNLYWYRRVMGKEIKFLLHFVKESKQDESGMPNNRFLAERTGGTYSTLKVQPAELEDSGVYFCASSQKQGYEQFFGPGTRLTVL.